These T cell receptor beta chains were read from a single sample in a study of blood T cell repertoires in COVID-19. This table comes from immunoSEQ multiplex PCR, and its TCRdb copy is limited to in-frame clones, with some not included. The sample yields roughly 58,000 clones, 76% seen once. The material sequenced was peripheral blood. Receptors originate from a man aged 50 to 59 with active or convalescent COVID-19. The CDR3 runs from the conserved cysteine through the conserved F or W. The D gene is left open where the match is weak. The listing skips clone size in some rows; elsewhere it reads once, few, many or a size class.

d_gene | j_gene | v_gene | abundance | CDR3nt | CDR3aa
NA | TRBJ2-7 | TRBV16 | NA | TGTGCCAGCAGCCAATCTAATCGGGGGATGAGCGAGCAGTACTTC | CASSQSNRGMSEQYF
NA | TRBJ1-2 | TRBV27 | NA | TGTGCCAGCAGTCTCAATCGAGGGGGGGGCGCGGGCTACACCTTC | CASSLNRGGGAGYTF
TRBD1 | TRBJ1-1 | TRBV6-5 | NA | TGTGCCAGCTCGACAGGGACCGGGAACACTGAAGCTTTCTTT | CASSTGTGNTEAFF
NA | TRBJ2-1 | TRBV3-1/TRBV3-2 | NA | TGTGCCAGCAGTCCAAACCCAACAACCTACAATGAGCAGTTCTTC | CASSPNPTTYNEQFF
TRBD1 | TRBJ2-1 | TRBV19 | NA | TGTGCCAGTAGTGAGCTGACAGGGGCCTACAATGAGCAGTTCTTC | CASSELTGAYNEQFF
TRBD1 | TRBJ1-2 | TRBV7-9 | NA | TGTGCCAGCAGCCGGACTACAGGGGCCCCTCAGTCTAACTATGGCTACACCTTC | CASSRTTGAPQSNYGYTF
TRBD2 | TRBJ2-2 | TRBV6-1 | NA | TGTGCCAGCAGTGAAGTGCCCCGGGGTAGCGGGGGCCTAAACACCGGGGAGCTGTTTTTT | CASSEVPRGSGGLNTGELFF
NA | TRBJ1-3 | TRBV5-4 | NA | TGTGCCGGCAGCATTAATCATGGAGGGTCTCTCTTCGGTGGAAACACCATATATTTT | CAGSINHGGSLFGGNTIYF
NA | TRBJ2-7 | TRBV11-2 | NA | TGTGCCAGCAGTCAAGTCGGGAATCGTCACGAGCAGTACTTC | CASSQVGNRHEQYF
NA | TRBJ2-7 | TRBV12-3/TRBV12-4 | NA | TGTGCCAGCAGTTTAAGGGGGGGCGAGCAGTACTTC | CASSLRGGEQYF
NA | TRBJ2-7 | TRBV29-1 | NA | TGCAGCGTTGAAGATCCCGGGGGCTCCTACGAGCAGTACTTC | CSVEDPGGSYEQYF
NA | TRBJ2-5 | TRBV29-1 | few | TGCAGCGTCTTAGGACTGAATAAAGAGACCCAGTACTTC | CSVLGLNKETQYF
NA | TRBJ1-5 | TRBV5-4 | NA | TGTGCCAGCAGCTTACAGGGTTATGATCAGCCCCAGCATTTT | CASSLQGYDQPQHF
NA | TRBJ2-5 | TRBV29-1 | NA | TGCAGCGTTGGGGGGGTTACGCAAGAGACCCAGTACTTC | CSVGGVTQETQYF
NA | TRBJ1-1 | TRBV19 | few | TGTGCCCCCCACGGGGGGGCGGGGGGGGCAGCTTTCTTT | CAPHGGAGGAAFF
NA | TRBJ2-1 | TRBV7-3 | NA | TGTGCCAGCAGCTTACGTGCCAGGGGTTCTTTGCTCGATGAGCAGTTCTTC | CASSLRARGSLLDEQFF
NA | TRBJ1-3 | TRBV3-1/TRBV3-2 | NA | TGTGCCAGCAGCCAAGGATCCGGGACAAGGAGAAACACCATATATTTT | CASSQGSGTRRNTIYF
NA | TRBJ2-7 | TRBV27 | NA | TGTGCCAGCAGTTCCCCCACCTGGGGGAGGTTTTACGAGCAGTACTTC | CASSSPTWGRFYEQYF
TRBD1 | TRBJ1-3 | TRBV7-3 | few | TGTGCCAGCAGCCCCGGACAGGGAGGAAACACCATATATTTT | CASSPGQGGNTIYF
NA | TRBJ1-2 | TRBV19 | NA | TGTGCCAGTAGTATTGGACTATCTCTCGGCTACACCTTC | CASSIGLSLGYTF
NA | TRBJ2-4 | TRBV27 | NA | TGTGTAGGGGCGTCCGTCTACTTC | CVGASVYF
NA | TRBJ2-3 | TRBV11-2 | NA | TGTGCCAGCAGCTTAGTTGTACGGAGGGGGCTTAGCACAGATACGCAGTATTTT | CASSLVVRRGLSTDTQYF